This TCR beta chain was recovered during a study of T cells in Graves' hyperthyroidism and ophthalmopathy. What was amplified from RNA transcripts were TCR beta CDR3 regions. The HTBI primer set served for first-round RT-PCR of the TCR CDR3. One entry per CDR3 protein results from TCRdb running MiXCR on the multiplex PCR reads. The data show a few hundred thousand distinct CDR3 sequences, just over 45% seen once. Worth noting for this clonotype: Its antigen is not known. One junction end does not reproduce the germline sequence, and a read error may be involved.

In germline, CDR1 is KGHDR, CDR2 SFDVKD. There are 14 residues in the CDR3. Study conclusions and caveats: Model output signaled ophthalmopathy a median about seven months ahead of onset.

This sequence was found in a woman under 30 with Graves' hyperthyroidism. The chain recombines TRBV24-1 with TRBJ1-2; D not certain. The sequencing sample was made of peripheral blood or thyroid tissue (not recorded which). CDR3 coding DNA: TGTGCCACCAGTGACCCCATTGCCTACAATGAGCGGTTCTTC. Amino acid sequence: CATSDPIAYNERFF.